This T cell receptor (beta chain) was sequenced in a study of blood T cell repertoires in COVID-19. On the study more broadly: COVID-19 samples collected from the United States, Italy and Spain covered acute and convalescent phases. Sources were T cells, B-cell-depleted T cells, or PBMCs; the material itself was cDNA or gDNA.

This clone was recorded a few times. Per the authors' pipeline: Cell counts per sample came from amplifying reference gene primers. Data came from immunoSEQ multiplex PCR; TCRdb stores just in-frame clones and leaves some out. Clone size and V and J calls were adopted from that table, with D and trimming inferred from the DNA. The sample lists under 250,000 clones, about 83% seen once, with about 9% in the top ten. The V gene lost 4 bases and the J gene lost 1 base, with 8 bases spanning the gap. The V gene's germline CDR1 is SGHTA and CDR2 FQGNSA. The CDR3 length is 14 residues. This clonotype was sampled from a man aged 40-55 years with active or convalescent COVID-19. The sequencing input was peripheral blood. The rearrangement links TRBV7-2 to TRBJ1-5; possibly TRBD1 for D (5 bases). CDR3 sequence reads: CASSSGLSNQPQHF. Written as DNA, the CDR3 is TGTGCCAGCAGCTCGGGACTGAGCAATCAGCCCCAGCATTTT.